The 18 T cell receptor beta chains below were found in one sample sequenced in a study of T cells after yellow fever vaccination (dated by TCRdb to the late 2010s). The library was generated by 5' RACE. Sequencing used an Illumina HiSeq 2500. TCRdb reanalyzed the raw reads on its own, using fastp at Q25 for trimming and MiXCR for clone calling, and kept in-frame beta chains. Entries are consolidated by CDR3 protein sequence, retaining the most common genes and DNA. Across this sample there are around 160,000 distinct CDR3 sequences, with under 7.5% seen only once. The top ten clones comprise about 2.5% of the sample. What the treatment or condition label conveys for this sample: live attenuated yellow fever vaccine strain. The specimen was CD4+ T cells sorted from PBMCs, collected 5 to 6 days after the first yellow fever vaccination. The source is a man between 18 and 29 years old who received the YFV17D yellow fever vaccine.

In its sample, this clonotype was seen many times. The genes are TRBV7-2 and TRBJ2-7, with D possibly matching TRBD1 (8 bases). This CDR3 is 14 amino acids long. Germline CDR1 SGHTA, CDR2 FQGNSA. V was cut by 8 bases and J by 2 bases, with 16 bases left in between. The CDR3 sequence: CASHKQGGTYEQYF. For the CDR3, the DNA is TGTGCCAGCCATAAACAGGGGGGGACCTACGAGCAGTACTTC.

This sequence joins TRBV6-2 or TRBV6-3 and TRBJ2-3; 7 nucleotides line up with TRBD2. CDR1 and CDR2 from the germline V gene are MNHEY and SVGEGT. CDR3 length: 15 amino acids. V shed 0 bases, J shed 2 bases, and the junction held 2 bases outside the gene matches. Here the CDR3 reads CASSYSSGDTDTQYF. For the CDR3, the DNA is TGTGCCAGCAGTTACTCGAGCGGGGACACAGATACGCAGTATTTT.

This clonotype occurred a few times. V usage is TRBV5-1 and J usage is TRBJ2-1; D may be TRBD1 (5 bases). Looked up from germline, CDR1 is SGHRS and CDR2 is YFSETQ. Trimming cost V 1 base and J 9 bases, with 14 bases left between them. The CDR3 spans 14 residues. CDR3 region: CASSLQGIVSEQFF. Here the CDR3 DNA reads TGCGCCAGCAGCTTGCAGGGTATAGTTAGTGAGCAGTTCTTC.

This sequence joins TRBV12-3 or TRBV12-4 and TRBJ1-2; 7 bases are a match to TRBD1. This CDR3 region has 13 residues. With 5 bases clipped from V and 5 bases from J, the junction kept 5 bases outside the gene matches. The CDR3 DNA is TGTGCCAGCAGTAAGGGACAGCAATATGGCTACACCTTC. It specifies CASSKGQQYGYTF.

Ten or more counts support this clonotype. The chain recombines TRBV11-2 with TRBJ1-5; 8 bases are a match to TRBD1. This CDR3 contains 15 residues. The V and J ends lost 5 bases and 3 bases, in that order; junction bases with no gene match: 6. Germline V gene sequence: CDR1 SGHAT, CDR2 FQNNGV. CDR3 nucleotide sequence: TGTGCCAGCAGCGGACAGGGATATGACAATCAGCCCCAGCATTTT. Translating it yields CASSGQGYDNQPQHF.

The V call is TRBV6-2 or TRBV6-3, the J call TRBJ1-3; D is unresolved. The CDR3 spans 10 residues. V was trimmed by 8 bases and J by 7 bases, leaving 6 bases between them. Germline CDR1 is MNHEY and CDR2 is SVGEGT. CDR3 sequence reads: CASRRNTIYF. For the CDR3, the DNA is TGTGCCAGCCGCCGGAACACCATATATTTT.

J is TRBJ2-5 and V is TRBV4-1, with D tentatively TRBD1 (5 bases). With 1 base removed from V and 5 bases from J, the gap between germline ends came to 11 bases. Germline V gene data show CDR1 as MGHRA and CDR2 as YSYEKL. There are 14 residues in the CDR3. As DNA, the CDR3 is TGCGCCAGCAGCCAAGGGACAAATCAGGAGACCCAGTACTTC. This gives the protein CASSQGTNQETQYF.

V is TRBV5-4 and J is TRBJ2-7; perhaps D is TRBD1 or TRBD2 (5 bases each). Germline V gene lookup returns CDR1 SGHNT and CDR2 YYREEE (reference sequence). CDR3 length equals 15 residues. V was trimmed by 1 base and J by 5 bases, leaving 16 bases between them. CDR3: CASSLFGGNMDEQYV. For the CDR3, the DNA is TGTGCCAGCAGCTTGTTTGGGGGTAACATGGACGAGCAGTACGTC.

Notes on this clonotype: Given a much more abundant clone one base away, this may be a read error. The rearrangement joins TRBV5-1 to TRBJ2-5; weak D call: TRBD1 (5 bases). The germline V gene encodes CDR1 SGHRS and CDR2 YFSETQ. The CDR3 is made up of 13 amino acids. The CDR3 coding sequence is TGCGCCGGCAGCCCCCAGGGTCGAGAGACCCAGTACTTC. Translating it yields CAGSPQGRETQYF.

This clonotype occurred a few times. The V gene is TRBV12-3 or TRBV12-4, the J gene TRBJ2-2; tentatively, D is TRBD2 (5 bases). CDR3 length: 15 amino acids. The germline V and J ends were trimmed by 6 bases and 7 bases, with 18 bases remaining between them. This CDR3 is CASRPDGEFGGELFF. The CDR3 nucleotides read TGTGCCAGCAGGCCCGACGGGGAATTTGGCGGGGAGCTGTTTTTT.

About this clonotype itself: Since a much larger clone is just one base distant, this may be a read error. This chain connects TRBV20-1 to TRBJ1-3; D unresolved. This CDR3 has 13 amino acids. The germline V gene has CDR1 DFQATT and CDR2 SNEGSKA (reference sequence). The CDR3 bases are TGCAGTGCTATCGGAGCTGCTGGAAACACCACATATTTT. Encoded protein: CSAIGAAGNTTYF.

This clonotype has a handful of counts. This rearrangement joins TRBV7-2 to TRBJ1-5, with a possible D match to TRBD1 (6 bases). Germline CDR1 is SGHTA and CDR2 is FQGNSA. The CDR3 has 15 residues. V lost 6 bases and J lost 0, with 12 bases in between. CDR3 region: CASRLQGLSNQPQHF. The DNA for the CDR3 is TGTGCCAGCAGACTACAGGGCCTTAGCAATCAGCCCCAGCATTTT.

In this sample, this clonotype turned up a few times. The rearrangement uses TRBV5-6 and TRBJ2-5, with TRBD1 as a possible D gene (5 bases). CDR1 and CDR2 from the germline V gene are SGHDT and YYEEEE. Trimming left V 0 bases short and J 5 bases short, with 11 bases between. CDR3 length: 14 residues. CDR3 sequence reads: CASSLVAGWETQYF. DNA of the CDR3: TGTGCCAGCAGCTTGGTCGCAGGGTGGGAGACCCAGTACTTC.

This clonotype was seen at least ten times. The DNA for the CDR3 is TGTGCCAGCAGCTTTCAACCCCTACCTACGGATACGCAGTATTTT. It encodes CASSFQPLPTDTQYF. This chain uses TRBV7-2 with TRBJ2-3; D uncertain. CDR1 is SGHTA, CDR2 FQGNSA, per germline. The CDR3 has 15 amino acids. The V end lost 3 bases, the J end lost 6 bases, and 16 bases lay between the germline ends.

Worth noting for this clonotype: A read error may produce the germline difference seen at one junction end. J is TRBJ2-5 and V is TRBV7-7, with TRBD1 matching over 7 bases. From germline, CDR1 is SSHAT and CDR2 FNYEAQ (reference sequence). This CDR3 spans 15 amino acids. This CDR3 reads CASSLLRGLQETQYF. For the CDR3, the DNA is TGTGCTAGCAGCCTCCTGAGGGGGCTCCAAGAGACCCAGTACTTC.

The table lists this clonotype with many counts. V and J are TRBV28 and TRBJ2-3; D tentatively fits TRBD1 or TRBD2 (5 bases each). Trimming left V 8 bases short and J 0 bases short, with 15 bases between. Looked up from germline, CDR1 is MDHEN and CDR2 is SYDVKM. This CDR3 has 15 amino acids. CDR3 sequence: CASRDPRRSTDTQYF. CDR3 sequence (DNA): TGTGCCAGCCGGGACCCCAGGAGAAGCACAGATACGCAGTATTTT.

This clonotype came up many times. This rearrangement joins TRBV11-2 to TRBJ2-3; weak D call: TRBD2 (5 bases). Trimming stripped 0 bases from V and 3 bases from J, with 16 bases between. CDR1 and CDR2 (germline): SGHAT, FQNNGV. The CDR3 extends over 17 amino acids. CDR3 bases: TGTGCCAGCAGCTTAGACAGAAGTCGGGGTTTTACAGATACGCAGTATTTT. Translating gives CASSLDRSRGFTDTQYF.

This clonotype turned up a few times. This sequence joins TRBV27 and TRBJ1-3, with D perhaps matching TRBD1 (6 bases). Per the germline V gene, CDR1 is MNHEY and CDR2 is SMNVEV (reference sequence). Trimming took 6 bases from V and 0 from J, leaving 12 bases between them. This CDR3 region has 15 residues. CDR3 DNA sequence: TGTGCCAGCAGACCCACAGGGAACTCTGGAAACACCATATATTTT. This gives the protein CASRPTGNSGNTIYF.